This T cell receptor beta chain stems from a study of CD8+CD57+ T cells in acquired aplastic anemia. Turning to the study itself: The study obtained an average of roughly 3 ug of DNA from sorted CD4+ and CD8+ cells. Study-wide results and limits: Both patients and controls carried the same twenty-nine CD8+ CDR3 sequences. No significant difference in CD8+ Simpson's diversity was found between patients and controls.

In its sample, this clonotype was seen a few times. The target antigen is unknown. With a much larger clone just one base away, this may be a read error. Sequencing was done on patients that had shown CD8+CD57+ cell expansion by flow cytometry. Patients had not yet gotten any therapy when their blood was taken for sampling. Both TCR beta VDJ combination and CDR3 sequence profiling were carried out. Genomic DNA was the template for this profiling. TCRdb re-derived calls from the reads in MiXCR, one entry per CDR3 protein. The sample comprises under 350,000 distinct CDR3 sequences, roughly 61% of which are singletons, and 1.3% rests with the top ten. This CDR3 spans 13 amino acids.

The rearrangement uses TRBV12-3 or TRBV12-4 and TRBJ2-5; D not resolved. The receptor was derived from a human donor with aplastic anemia. Sequencing was performed on sorted CD4+, CD8+, or CD8+CD57+ T cells (not recorded which) from PBMCs. CDR3 DNA: TGTGCCAGCAGTTTTGGACCTACCGAGACCCAGTGCTTC. This encodes CASSFGPTETQCF.